Below, 3 T cell receptor beta chains from the same sample are listed, as sequenced in a study of shared T cell receptors in the human thymus. Profiling relied on immunoSEQ multiplex PCR, and the TCRdb table lists in-frame clones only, not all of them. The sample yields 550,000 to 800,000 clones, roughly 85% seen once. The same data also contributed to another study, on human thymus T cells.

The source material was thymocytes. These TCRs come from a girl less than two years old with a congenital heart defect.

The chain recombines TRBV27 with TRBJ2-4, with D possibly matching TRBD2 (5 bases). V was pared by 4 bases and J by 0 bases, with 13 bases between. Per the germline V gene, CDR1 is MNHEY and CDR2 is SMNVEV (reference sequence). The CDR3 covers 16 residues. The CDR3 here is CASSSPGKLAKNIQYF. The CDR3 DNA is TGTGCCAGCAGTTCACCCGGGAAACTAGCCAAAAACATTCAGTACTTC.

J is TRBJ2-3 and V is TRBV7-6; D not certain. The germline gives CDR1 SGHVS, CDR2 FNYEAQ. The CDR3 covers 16 residues. The V end was cut by 1 base, the J end by 0 bases, with 11 bases between. The CDR3: CASSLDTEFSTDTQYF. CDR3 coding DNA: TGTGCCAGCAGCTTAGATACGGAGTTTAGCACAGATACGCAGTATTTT.

This chain uses TRBV11-2 with TRBJ2-5, with TRBD2 identical over 8 bases. This CDR3 comprises 18 residues. Trimming cost V 0 bases and J 1 base; bases outside gene matches: 10. Germline CDR1 and CDR2: SGHAT and FQNNGV. Here the CDR3 DNA reads TGTGCCAGCAGCTTAGATCTAGAAAAAGCGGGGGTCCAAGAGACCCAGTACTTC. It translates to CASSLDLEKAGVQETQYF.